One sample yielded the 11 T cell receptor beta chains listed below, sequenced in a study of T cells in localized non-small cell lung cancer. Generated by immunoSEQ multiplex PCR, the TCRdb table keeps only in-frame clones and is missing some. Of tens of thousands of clones listed, 78% are singletons. Specimen: peripheral blood, collected before any cancer treatment. The receptor source for this set is a male donor at least 60 years old with stage II squamous cell lung carcinoma.

This rearrangement joins TRBV6-1 to TRBJ2-7, with D unclear. The germline V and J ends were trimmed by 1 base and 4 bases, with 11 bases remaining between them. The germline V gene encodes CDR1 MNHNS and CDR2 SASEGT. The CDR3 sequence is 14 residues long. This CDR3 reads CASSEVPDGYEQYF. DNA of the CDR3: TGTGCCAGCAGTGAAGTTCCCGACGGGTACGAGCAGTACTTC.

This clone was seen only once. As DNA, the CDR3 is TGTGCCAGCAGCTTGGCTGCTGTTTCTACCTACAATGAGCAGTTCTTC. Its protein product is CASSLAAVSTYNEQFF. V is TRBV5-5 and J is TRBJ2-1; D remains unclear. CDR3 length: 16 amino acids. With 0 bases removed from V and 2 bases from J, the gap between germline ends came to 12 bases. Germline V CDR1 and CDR2: SGHKS, YYEKEE (reference sequence).

V and J are TRBV21-1 and TRBJ1-2. TRBV21-1 counts as a pseudogene. There are 18 residues in the CDR3. The CDR3 DNA sequence: TGTGCCAGCAGCAAAGGCGATGGAATTGGCGGCACGAACTATGGCTACACCTTC. Translated, it gives CASSKGDGIGGTNYGYTF.

The DNA for the CDR3 is TGTGCCAGCAGCTCGGAAAACCGGGACAGGAGTAATGGCTACACCTTC. It specifies CASSSENRDRSNGYTF. The chain has TRBV5-4 and TRBJ1-2; 8 positions match TRBD1. The junction had 13 bases not matched to a gene; V was cut back by 3 bases and J by 6 bases. CDR1 is SGHNT, CDR2 YYREEE, per germline (reference sequence). There are 16 residues in the CDR3.

The genes are TRBV21-1 and TRBJ2-3; the table gives TRBD2 as D, unverified against the DNA. TRBV21-1 is an annotated pseudogene. CDR3 length equals 15 residues. Written as DNA, the CDR3 is TGTGCCAGCAGCAAAGGGGAGAACGGCACAGATACGCAGTATTTT. This encodes CASSKGENGTDTQYF.

The rearrangement links TRBV6-1 to TRBJ2-1; D remains unclear. Per germline, CDR1 MNHNS and CDR2 SASEGT. The V end lost 5 bases, the J end lost 10 bases, and 9 bases lay between the germline ends. This CDR3 spans 11 amino acids. The CDR3 here is CASSYSGEQFF. The DNA of the CDR3 is TGTGCCAGCAGTTATTCTGGAGAGCAGTTCTTC.

This chain connects TRBV18 to TRBJ2-3, with D maybe TRBD2 (6 bases). Between the trimmed V and J ends, which lost 6 bases and 2 bases, there was a span of 18 bases. There are 16 residues in the CDR3. Germline V gene lookup returns CDR1 KGHSH and CDR2 LQKENI. This chain's CDR3 is CASSQSQGGNTDTQYF. In DNA form, the CDR3 reads TGTGCCAGCTCCCAAAGCCAGGGCGGGAACACAGATACGCAGTATTTT.

J is TRBJ1-2 and V is TRBV7-3; 7 bases align to TRBD1. Losses at the gene ends were 2 bases for V and 3 bases for J; bases not matched to a gene: 0. The germline V gene encodes CDR1 SGHTA and CDR2 FQGTGA. CDR3 length: 13 amino acids. The CDR3 loop is CASSLGTDYGYTF. DNA of the CDR3: TGTGCCAGCAGCTTAGGGACAGACTATGGCTACACCTTC. Filled out from reference TRBV7-3 and TRBJ1-2, the complete variable domain reads GAGVSQTPSNKVTEKGKYVELRCDPISGHTALYWYRQSLGQGPEFLIYFQGTGAADDSGLPNDRFFAVRPEGSVSTLKIQRTERGDSAVYLCASSLGTDYGYTFGSGTRLTVV.

The chain employs TRBV27 and TRBJ2-1; 9 nucleotides agree with TRBD2. This CDR3 is 16 amino acids long. With 7 bases clipped from V and 5 bases from J, the junction kept 12 bases outside the gene matches. Germline V CDR1 and CDR2: MNHEY, SMNVEV (reference sequence). CDR3 in DNA: TGTGCCAGCATTTCCATTAGCGGGAGCTCTAACAATGAGCAGTTCTTC. Protein product: CASISISGSSNNEQFF.

This chain links TRBV19 with TRBJ2-7; 10 bases match TRBD1. The germline CDR1 and CDR2 sequences are LNHDA and SQIVND (reference sequence). The CDR3 loop spans 16 amino acids. The V segment lost 5 bases and the J segment 0 bases; nucleotides outside the gene matches: 7. CDR3 nucleotide sequence: TGTGCCAGTAGTCCCGGGACAGGGGAGAGCTCCTACGAGCAGTACTTC. Translating gives CASSPGTGESSYEQYF.

The rearrangement links TRBV30 to TRBJ2-7; 7 bases are shared with TRBD1. V was pared by 2 bases and J by 4 bases, with 8 bases of the junction left unmatched. Germline lookup yields CDR1 GTSNPN and CDR2 SVGIG (reference sequence). The CDR3 is 14 residues long. Here the CDR3 DNA reads TGTGCCTGGAGTCCCGGGACAGTGTCTTACGAGCAGTACTTC. It encodes CAWSPGTVSYEQYF.